This record concerns one TCR beta chain sequence. The sample comes from a study of T cells in Graves' hyperthyroidism and ophthalmopathy. Researchers took RNA transcripts and amplified the TCR beta CDR3 regions from them. The primer set for the first-round RT-PCR of the TCR CDR3 was HTBI. TCRdb fed the multiplex PCR reads into MiXCR, producing one record per CDR3 protein. The sample includes about 590,000 distinct CDR3 sequences, around a sixth of them seen just once. The ends were cut back, 2 bases at V and 5 bases at J, with 6 bases in the middle. The germline gives CDR1 ENHRY, CDR2 SYGVKD. The CDR3 runs 12 residues.

The material sequenced was blood. This sequence originates from a woman aged 30 to 39 with Graves' hyperthyroidism. The rearrangement joins TRBV10-3 to TRBJ2-5; D gene ambiguous. The CDR3 sequence is CAISEIRETQYF. CDR3 sequence (DNA): TGTGCCATCAGTGAGATCCGGGAGACCCAGTACTTC.